Sequencing of this TCR beta chain was carried out in a study of response to subunit inactivated influenza vaccine. After removal of 2 bases from V and 10 bases from J, the junction contained 5 bases not matched to a gene. CDR3 length equals 14 residues. In germline, CDR1 is MNHEY, CDR2 SVGAGI. TCRdb used MiXCR to reprocess the RT-PCR reads, holding one entry per CDR3 protein. The data contain roughly 780,000 distinct CDR3 sequences, roughly 18% of them singletons. Broader study findings: Authors suggested each seasonal influenza vaccination recruits few new T cells.

A few counts support this clonotype. As yet, its antigen is unknown. This TCR was sampled from a man aged 50 to 59 who received an inactivated influenza vaccine. This chain links TRBV6-5 with TRBJ2-1; 10 bases map to TRBD1. This specimen was PBMCs from blood, taken less than 6 days after vaccination. The CDR3 nucleotides are TGTGCCAGCAGTTACGGGACAGGGGACGGGGAGCAGTTCTTC. Residues: CASSYGTGDGEQFF.